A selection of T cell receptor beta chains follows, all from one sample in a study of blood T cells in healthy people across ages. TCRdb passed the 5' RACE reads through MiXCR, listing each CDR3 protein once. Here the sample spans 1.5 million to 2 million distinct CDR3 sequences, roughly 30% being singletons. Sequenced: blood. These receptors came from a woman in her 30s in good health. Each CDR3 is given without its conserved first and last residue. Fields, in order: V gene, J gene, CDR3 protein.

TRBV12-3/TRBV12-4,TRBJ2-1,ASSLSGSTSGQF
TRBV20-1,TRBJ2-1,SARVPRGSVDNEQF
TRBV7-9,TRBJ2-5,ASSHGGFGGQETQY
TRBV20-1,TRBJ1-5,SARGGQGMNQPQH
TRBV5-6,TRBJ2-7,ASSSLRTGTYEQY
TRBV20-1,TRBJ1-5,SARRMDGHQPQH
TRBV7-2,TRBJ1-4,ASSLFGRGTANEKLF
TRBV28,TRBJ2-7,ASSTWDRGSYEQY
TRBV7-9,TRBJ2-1,ASRSLAGDYEQF
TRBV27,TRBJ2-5,ASSPYTGLQY
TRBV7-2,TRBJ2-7,ASSFRRELYHEQY
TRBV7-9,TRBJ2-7,ASSGGLAGIYEQY
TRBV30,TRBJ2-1,AWSVDSVPSTNEQF
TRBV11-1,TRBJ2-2,ASSRGQTGGLF
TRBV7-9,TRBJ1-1,ASSLAESTEAF
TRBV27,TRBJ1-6,ASIWQGAGNSPLH
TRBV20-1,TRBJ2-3,SADPGQGITDTQY
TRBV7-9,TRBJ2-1,ASSGWEGGSYNEQF
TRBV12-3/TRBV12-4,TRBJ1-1,ASSLTSVPNTEAF
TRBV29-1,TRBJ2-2,SVQTGELF
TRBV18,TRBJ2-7,SSSPGGTYEQY
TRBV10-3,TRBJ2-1,AISESGAGDYNGQF
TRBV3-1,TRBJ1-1,ASSPQVSGGGTPYTEAF
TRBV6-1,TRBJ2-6,ASTLRAGANVRT
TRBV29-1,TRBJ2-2,SVVGQSTGELF
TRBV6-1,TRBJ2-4,ASTGIAGEGTKNIQY
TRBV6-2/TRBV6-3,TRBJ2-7,ASRWTGNEQY
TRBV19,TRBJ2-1,ASSTQGMDNEQF
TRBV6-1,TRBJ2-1,ASRGVPGLPLEQF
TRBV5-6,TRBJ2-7,ASSLVSGGVNEQY
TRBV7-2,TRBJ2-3,ASSLSPSGGITDTQY
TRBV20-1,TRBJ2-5,SARGGFKTQY